This T cell receptor beta chain was sequenced for a study of blood T cells in healthy people across ages. Then a second PCR, running roughly 7 to 12 cycles, was carried out with a sample-barcoded 5' primer and a J-beta primer mix. Through a template-switch adaptor with 12 random nucleotides, each cDNA molecule received a tag. TCRdb reprocessed the 5' RACE reads via MiXCR and lists one record per CDR3 protein. The table has 750,000 to 950,000 distinct CDR3 sequences, around 29% seen once. The length of the CDR3 is 15 residues. Germline CDR1 SEHNR, CDR2 FQNEAQ (reference sequence). V shed 4 bases and J 5 bases; nucleotides not matched to a gene: 9. This clonotype was recorded a few times. The same sample was also studied in work on T cells of mothers and their children. That source adds: The donors comprised a handful of children and their three healthy Caucasian mothers. Each child contributed approximately 3 million TCR beta CDR3 reads, while each mother contributed over 9 million.

What was sequenced was blood. The chain combines TRBV7-9 with TRBJ2-3, with 7 positions matching TRBD2. This TCR derives from a middle-aged woman in good health. CDR3 sequence reads: CASSSQLGRGDTQYF. The CDR3 DNA sequence: TGTGCCAGCAGCTCGCAACTGGGGAGGGGAGATACGCAGTATTTT.